A single sample is the source of the 29 T cell receptor beta chains below, sequenced in a study of blood T cell repertoires in COVID-19. Repertoires were generated with immunoSEQ multiplex PCR, while TCRdb's copy carries only in-frame clones and drops some. Seen here are around 130,000 clones, about 83% observed once, and the top ten hold roughly 3.9%. Sequenced material: PBMCs or T cells enriched from blood (not recorded which). The receptors come from a woman aged 25-40 years who had recovered from COVID-19.

The rearrangement links TRBV9 to TRBJ1-3; 8 bases line up with TRBD1. This CDR3 spans 16 amino acids. Losses at the gene ends were 3 bases for V and 4 bases for J; bases not matched to a gene: 9. The germline gives CDR1 SGDLS, CDR2 YYNGEE. CDR3 in DNA: TGTGCCAGCAGCGGCGCCCAGGGGGCGAGGGGAAACACCATATATTTT. This encodes CASSGAQGARGNTIYF.

The V and J genes are TRBV6-5 and TRBJ1-2, with a tentative D call TRBD1 (5 bases). V was pared by 2 bases and J by 8 bases, with 12 bases between. This CDR3 is built from 13 residues. Germline CDR1 reads MNHEY; CDR2 reads SVGAGI. CDR3 amino acids: CASSYGQGGGYTF. The CDR3 DNA reads as TGTGCCAGCAGTTACGGGCAGGGTGGGGGCTACACCTTC.

This chain joins TRBV6-6 and TRBJ1-5, with TRBD1 matching over 12 bases. The trim removed 5 bases at V and 6 bases at J, leaving 2 bases unmatched. Looked up from germline, CDR1 is MNHNY and CDR2 is SVGAGI (reference sequence). The CDR3 runs to 14 residues. This chain's CDR3 is CASSGTGGSQPQHF. The CDR3 region has the DNA TGTGCCAGCAGTGGGACAGGGGGCAGTCAGCCCCAGCATTTT.

The table lists this clone with a count of one. The chain carries TRBV11-3 and TRBJ2-1; 8 nucleotides align to TRBD1. The V and J ends lost 3 bases and 9 bases, in that order; junction bases with no gene match: 16. Germline CDR1 is SGHNT and CDR2 is YENEEA. The CDR3 has 17 amino acids. The CDR3 DNA reads TGTGCCAGCAGCTTGGGGTTACAGGGGGAGCCTCGAAGTGAGCAGTTCTTC. This translates into CASSLGLQGEPRSEQFF.

The chain has TRBV28 and TRBJ1-5; possible D gene TRBD1, 6 bases. Trimming took off 4 bases at V and 0 bases at J, with 25 bases between the two ends. The germline V gene encodes CDR1 MDHEN and CDR2 SYDVKM. This CDR3 region has 20 residues. The CDR3 region is CASSSYPRTVLIFSNQPQHF. The CDR3 DNA follows: TGTGCCAGCAGTTCCTACCCCAGGACAGTCCTGATCTTTAGCAATCAGCCCCAGCATTTT.

The chain uses TRBV19 and TRBJ1-2, with D uncertain. Germline V gene lookup returns CDR1 LNHDA and CDR2 SQIVND (reference sequence). V lost 5 bases and J 5 bases, leaving 12 bases between the germline ends. There are 13 residues in the CDR3. CDR3 DNA: TGTGCCAGTAGTCCGGCGGGGAGGTATGGCTACACCTTC. Residues: CASSPAGRYGYTF.

The chain has TRBV5-1 and TRBJ2-7; the match to TRBD1 covers 11 bases. Germline lookup yields CDR1 SGHRS and CDR2 YFSETQ. The CDR3 loop spans 15 amino acids. The J segment lost 5 bases and the V segment lost 2 bases, leaving 6 bases of the junction unmatched. The DNA of the CDR3 is TGCGCCAGCAGCTTAAGGACAGGGGGCGTCCACGAGCAGTACTTC. Translated: CASSLRTGGVHEQYF.

The rearrangement links TRBV13 to TRBJ2-2; maybe TRBD1 (6 bases). Trimming took off 5 bases at V and 8 bases at J, with 9 bases between the two ends. Per the germline V gene, CDR1 is PRHDT and CDR2 is FYEKMQ (reference sequence). There are 12 residues in the CDR3. The CDR3 nucleotides read TGTGCCAGCAGCGGCAGGGGTGGGGAGCTGTTTTTT. Translated, it gives CASSGRGGELFF.

The chain is built from TRBV2 and TRBJ1-5; 8 bases match TRBD1. V shed 3 bases, J shed 6 bases, and the junction held 4 bases outside the gene matches. This CDR3 has 14 residues. The germline V gene encodes CDR1 SNHLY and CDR2 FYNNEI. This CDR3 reads CASSDRQGSQPQHF. The CDR3 DNA follows: TGTGCCAGCAGTGACCGACAGGGGAGTCAGCCCCAGCATTTT.

Regarding this clone: Sequence at one end of the junction differs from germline and may be a read error. The V gene is TRBV20-1, the J gene TRBJ2-7; 7 nucleotides match TRBD2. CDR3 size: 11 residues. CDR1 DFQATT and CDR2 SNEGSKA come from the germline V gene (reference sequence). The CDR3 region is CSAREGGRACF. The CDR3 DNA sequence: TGCAGTGCTAGAGAGGGAGGGAGGGCCTGCTTC.

The CDR3 DNA reads as TGTGCCAGCAGCTTAGAGGGGAAGGGCGGGAGACGAGGTGATACGCAGTATTTT. It is translated as CASSLEGKGGRRGDTQYF. The rearrangement joins TRBV7-9 to TRBJ2-3; 7 bases match TRBD2. Looked up from germline, CDR1 is SEHNR and CDR2 is FQNEAQ (reference sequence). V shed 1 base and J 6 bases; nucleotides not matched to a gene: 16. This CDR3 has 18 residues.

This chain links TRBV4-2 with TRBJ2-1, with 9 bases aligning to TRBD2. Losses at the gene ends were 3 bases for V and 2 bases for J; bases not matched to a gene: 8. Germline CDR1 is LGHNA and CDR2 is YNFKEQ. The CDR3 runs to 17 residues. The CDR3 DNA reads as TGTGCCAGCAGCCAGAAGGCGGGAGGGCCCCCCTACAATGAGCAGTTCTTC. As protein: CASSQKAGGPPYNEQFF.

This clone was picked up a small number of times. The CDR3 loop is CASSSLGQKAFF. The CDR3 DNA sequence: TGTGCCAGCAGCTCCTTGGGACAGAAAGCTTTCTTT. The chain couples TRBV7-2 to TRBJ1-1; 7 bases are a match to TRBD1. Trimming at V came to 4 bases and at J to 9 bases, leaving 5 bases not matched to a gene. CDR1 is SGHTA and CDR2 is FQGNSA in the germline V gene. The CDR3 loop spans 12 amino acids.

The chain links TRBV6-5 to TRBJ1-6; D unclear. V was clipped by 7 bases and J by 4 bases, with 14 bases between them. Germline CDR1 and CDR2: MNHEY and SVGAGI. This CDR3 has 15 amino acids. This CDR3 is CASTRESGYNSPLHF. As DNA, the CDR3 is TGTGCCAGCACTAGGGAATCGGGGTATAATTCACCCCTCCACTTT.

This clone was counted only a few times. The rearrangement links TRBV5-1 to TRBJ2-3; 10 nucleotides agree with TRBD1. The ends lost 4 bases at V and 2 bases at J; junction bases unmatched: 4. Germline assignment: CDR1 SGHRS and CDR2 YFSETQ. The CDR3 runs to 15 residues. DNA for the CDR3: TGCGCCAGCAGCGAAGGGACAGGGGACACAGATACGCAGTATTTT. Protein sequence: CASSEGTGDTDTQYF.

The rearrangement links TRBV28 to TRBJ2-7; D is undetermined. The germline V gene encodes CDR1 MDHEN and CDR2 SYDVKM. The CDR3 extends over 16 amino acids. V lost 5 bases and J lost 3, with 20 bases in between. The DNA of the CDR3 is TGTGCCAGCAGTCTCCCCCCCCTCCCTCGGGTCTACGAGCAGTACTTC. It encodes CASSLPPLPRVYEQYF.

The CDR3 region is CASRATGGGYTF. In DNA form, the CDR3 reads TGTGCCAGCAGGGCGACAGGAGGTGGCTACACCTTC. The chain links TRBV12-3 or TRBV12-4 to TRBJ1-2, with a possible D match to TRBD1 (6 bases). Trimming left V 6 bases short and J 7 bases short, with 12 bases between. The CDR3 is 12 amino acids.

V usage is TRBV7-2 and J usage is TRBJ1-5; tentatively, D is TRBD1 (5 bases). V was trimmed by 5 bases and J by 6 bases, leaving 8 bases between them. The CDR3 has 12 residues. Germline lookup yields CDR1 SGHTA and CDR2 FQGNSA. The CDR3 DNA reads as TGTGCCAGCAGCCTTCAGGGTCAGCCCCAGCATTTT. Translated: CASSLQGQPQHF.

The chain carries TRBV10-1 and TRBJ2-1, with 10 nucleotides matching TRBD2. The CDR3 is 15 amino acids. Looked up from germline, CDR1 is WNHNN and CDR2 is SYGVQD (reference sequence). V lost 6 bases and J lost 8; bases outside the gene matches: 10. The CDR3 DNA is TGCGCCAGCAGCCAAAGGACTAGCGGAGGGGATGAGCAGTTCTTC. It yields the protein CASSQRTSGGDEQFF.

The chain links TRBV27 to TRBJ1-1; weak D call: TRBD1 (5 bases). Trimming stripped 0 bases from V and 1 base from J, with 6 bases between. The CDR3 is made up of 14 amino acids. The V gene's germline CDR1 is MNHEY and CDR2 SMNVEV (reference sequence). The CDR3 region has the DNA TGTGCCAGCAGTTTATCGGACACGAACACTGAAGCTTTCTTT. Translating it yields CASSLSDTNTEAFF.

This clone was seen a single time. The V and J genes are TRBV28 and TRBJ2-3; perhaps TRBD2 as D (6 bases). CDR3 size: 17 residues. Germline values: CDR1 MDHEN, CDR2 SYDVKM. Deletions cut 6 bases from V and 2 bases from J, with 21 bases between. CDR3 protein: CASSPVGVGLITDTQYF. The CDR3 coding sequence is TGTGCCAGCAGCCCGGTGGGCGTGGGACTCATCACAGATACGCAGTATTTT.

This clone was picked up one time. The chain couples TRBV19 to TRBJ2-5; D not certain. The germline CDR1 and CDR2 sequences are LNHDA and SQIVND (reference sequence). Trimming left V 0 bases short and J 5 bases short, with 7 bases between. This CDR3 spans 13 amino acids. CDR3 residues: CASSIEVEETQYF. As DNA, the CDR3 is TGTGCCAGTAGTATAGAGGTTGAGGAGACCCAGTACTTC.

The chain is built from TRBV7-2 and TRBJ2-5, with 8 bases identical to TRBD2. There are 14 residues in the CDR3. Germline values: CDR1 SGHTA, CDR2 FQGNSA. V lost 5 bases to trimming and J lost 2 bases; unmatched junction nucleotides: 4. In nucleotides, the CDR3 is TGTGCCAGCAGCCCGGGGGGGCGTCAAGAGACCCAGTACTTC. Translating it yields CASSPGGRQETQYF.

V usage is TRBV4-3 and J usage is TRBJ2-2; D not certain. The germline V gene encodes CDR1 LGHNA and CDR2 YSLEER. V was pared by 1 base and J by 8 bases, with 11 bases between. The CDR3 is 14 residues long. CDR3 residues: CASSQGLEPGELFF. The CDR3 coding sequence is TGCGCCAGCAGCCAAGGACTGGAGCCTGGGGAGCTGTTTTTT.

The J gene is TRBJ2-5, the V gene TRBV6-2 or TRBV6-3, with 8 bases lining up with TRBD2. The J segment lost 4 bases and the V segment lost 3 bases, leaving 7 bases of the junction unmatched. The CDR3 is 15 residues long. CDR1 is MNHEY, CDR2 SVGEGT, per germline. The CDR3 loop reads CASSYQRTSRETQYF. CDR3 in DNA: TGTGCCAGCAGTTATCAAAGGACTAGCAGAGAGACCCAGTACTTC.

This chain joins TRBV6-1 and TRBJ1-2; possible D gene TRBD1, 6 bases. Germline V gene data show CDR1 as MNHNS and CDR2 as SASEGT. Trimming cost V 0 bases and J 7 bases, with 12 bases left between them. CDR3 size: 14 residues. CDR3 nucleotide sequence: TGTGCCAGCAGTGAAGCGACAGGAGTAGGTGGCTACACCTTC. As protein: CASSEATGVGGYTF.

The chain recombines TRBV2 with TRBJ1-2; tentative D call: TRBD1 (5 bases). The CDR3 loop spans 13 amino acids. CDR1 is SNHLY, CDR2 FYNNEI, per germline. The V end was cut by 4 bases, the J end by 7 bases, with 13 bases between. DNA of the CDR3: TGTGCCAGCAGTGTCCAGGGAACCGCTGGCTACACCTTC. It yields the protein CASSVQGTAGYTF.

This chain links TRBV7-2 with TRBJ2-6, with D perhaps matching TRBD1 (6 bases). CDR3 length: 16 residues. V lost 1 base to trimming and J lost 2 bases, with 9 bases between them. Germline CDR1 is SGHTA and CDR2 is FQGNSA. CDR3 nucleotide sequence: TGTGCCAGCAGCTTAGTGGCAGGGGCTGGGGCCAACGTCCTGACTTTC. This gives the protein CASSLVAGAGANVLTF. The complete variable domain, with remaining parts taken from reference TRBV7-2 and TRBJ2-6, reads GAGVSQSPSNKVTEKGKDVELRCDPISGHTALYWYRQSLGQGLEFLIYFQGNSAPDKSGLPSDRFSAERTGGSVSTLTIQRTQQEDSAVYLCASSLVAGAGANVLTFGAGSRLTVL.

V is TRBV19 and J is TRBJ1-5; 7 positions match TRBD1. This CDR3 contains 15 residues. Germline CDR1 is LNHDA and CDR2 is SQIVND (reference sequence). The trim removed 4 bases at V and 3 bases at J, leaving 6 bases unmatched. The CDR3: CASSTITGVNQPQHF. In DNA, the CDR3 is TGTGCCAGTAGTACAATAACAGGGGTCAATCAGCCCCAGCATTTT.